This entry features one TCR beta chain sequence. Its matching antigen is unknown. The sample originates from a study of cytomegalovirus exposure and HLA in healthy donors. General study points: With DRB1 most and HLA-C fewest, TCR association rates differed between HLA loci in a later analysis. Productive rates of about 87% or about 30% were seen for most TCR beta V segments in an earlier analysis. Judged likely to be a sequencing artifact was a cluster of highly shared sequence variants.

PCR used 60 Vbeta primers and 13 Jbeta primers. TCRdb's copy holds only in-frame clones and misses some; the assay was immunoSEQ multiplex PCR. The top ten hold 1.5% to 2% of the sample, which has roughly 190,000 clones, 81% seen once. This clonotype originated in a man between 18 and 29 years old in good health and CMV-seronegative. Sequenced sample: PBMCs.

The CDR3 bases are TGTGCCAGCAGCTTCTCGGGAGATACGCAGTATTTT. Protein sequence: CASSFSGDTQYF. The chain joins TRBV7-3 to TRBJ2-3; D not certain. The germline V gene encodes CDR1 SGHTA and CDR2 FQGTGA. CDR3 length equals 12 residues. V lost 3 bases and J lost 5, with 6 bases in between.